The 30 T cell receptor beta chains reported below all come from one sample, sequenced in a study of cytomegalovirus exposure and HLA in healthy donors. The PCR used 60 Vbeta and 13 Jbeta primers. The table came from immunoSEQ multiplex PCR; TCRdb's copy has only in-frame clones and leaves some out. The sample includes just over 200,000 clones, approximately 70% of them seen just once. Sequences were obtained from PBMCs. The receptors come from a man aged 35-49 years in good health and CMV-seropositive.

Concerning this clone: Its ends do not fully match the called genes, so a read error is possible. The chain recombines TRBV2 with TRBJ2-3; TRBD2 aligns across 8 bases. Germline V gives CDR1 SNHLY, CDR2 FYNNEI. The CDR3 consists of 17 residues. CDR3 nucleotide sequence: TGTGCCAGCAGTGAAGCGGGCAGCGGGGGACGCACGGATACGCAGTATTTT. Protein: CASSEAGSGGRTDTQYF.

This chain links TRBV4-3 with TRBJ2-7; D might be TRBD1 (5 bases). Per the germline V gene, CDR1 is LGHNA and CDR2 is YSLEER. V was shortened by 0 bases and J by 5 bases, with 14 bases between the two germline ends. This CDR3 has 15 residues. In DNA form, the CDR3 reads TGCGCCAGCAGCCAAGAAGGAAAGGGGCTGGACGAGCAGTACTTC. Translating it yields CASSQEGKGLDEQYF.

The V and J genes are TRBV27 and TRBJ2-3, with 14 nucleotides matching TRBD2. The CDR3 consists of 18 residues. The germline CDR1 and CDR2 sequences are MNHEY and SMNVEV (reference sequence). The ends lost 5 bases at V and 0 bases at J; junction bases unmatched: 7. The CDR3 DNA reads TGTGCCAGCAGTCGGGGCCGGACTAGCGGGGGGAGCACAGATACGCAGTATTTT. Residues: CASSRGRTSGGSTDTQYF.

This clone occurred a few times. This chain uses TRBV6-6 with TRBJ2-2; D is possibly TRBD1 (6 bases). The V end lost 0 bases, the J end lost 4 bases, and 12 bases lay between the germline ends. There are 16 residues in the CDR3. The germline gives CDR1 MNHNY, CDR2 SVGAGI (reference sequence). The DNA for the CDR3 is TGTGCCAGCAGTTACTCCGGGACACTCTTCACCGGGGAGCTGTTTTTT. It is translated as CASSYSGTLFTGELFF.

A note on this clone: A junction end diverges from the germline sequence, so it may reflect a read error. V and J are TRBV7-9 and TRBJ2-2; D may be TRBD2 (6 bases). This CDR3 is built from 17 residues. CDR1 SEHNR and CDR2 FQNEAQ come from the germline V gene (reference sequence). The CDR3 sequence is CSSSLEAWRDPSGELFF. CDR3 DNA: TGTTCCAGCAGCTTAGAAGCATGGCGGGATCCTTCCGGGGAGCTGTTTTTT.

In its sample, this clone was seen a few times. V usage is TRBV12-5 and J usage is TRBJ1-5, with 8 bases lining up with TRBD1. CDR1 LGHNT and CDR2 FRNRAP come from the germline V gene. The ends lost 5 bases at V and 6 bases at J; junction bases unmatched: 3. This CDR3 contains 13 residues. CDR3 in DNA: TGTGCTAGTGGTGGACAGGGCGTTCAGCCCCAGCATTTT. Translating gives CASGGQGVQPQHF.

This chain connects TRBV4-1 to TRBJ1-2; TRBD1 is a possible D gene (6 bases). The CDR3 is 13 residues long. The germline V and J ends were trimmed by 6 bases and 4 bases, with 12 bases remaining between them. Per the germline V gene, CDR1 is MGHRA and CDR2 is YSYEKL. CDR3 sequence reads: CASSHREGYGYTF. Here the CDR3 DNA reads TGCGCCAGCAGTCACAGGGAAGGCTATGGCTACACCTTC.

V and J are TRBV10-3 and TRBJ2-3; 8 bases agree with TRBD2. V trimming: 7 bases; J trimming: 8 bases; junction bases outside the gene matches: 11. The germline V gene encodes CDR1 ENHRY and CDR2 SYGVKD. The CDR3 is made up of 14 amino acids. The CDR3 coding sequence is TGTGCCATCATGGCGGCGGGGGGCTCGGGTACGCAGTATTTT. Protein: CAIMAAGGSGTQYF.

The chain is built from TRBV6-6 and TRBJ2-5, with D possibly matching TRBD2 (7 bases). There are 14 residues in the CDR3. Germline-derived CDR1 and CDR2 are MNHNY and SVGAGI (reference sequence). With 5 bases removed from V and 5 bases from J, the gap between germline ends came to 15 bases. The CDR3 DNA reads TGTGCCAGCAGTCACCGGGGGGCCGGGGAGACCCAGTACTTC. Translation: CASSHRGAGETQYF.

This sequence joins TRBV27 and TRBJ1-1; the D is unclear. CDR3 length: 15 amino acids. V gave up 5 bases and J gave up 5 bases, with 18 bases separating them. Germline V gives CDR1 MNHEY, CDR2 SMNVEV (reference sequence). The CDR3 protein is CASSPTGILGTEAFF. The CDR3 DNA sequence: TGTGCCAGCAGTCCGACGGGGATCTTGGGGACTGAAGCTTTCTTT.

The J gene is TRBJ1-2, the V gene TRBV6-5; 12 bases line up with TRBD1. CDR1 and CDR2 from the germline V gene are MNHEY and SVGAGI. The ends lost 6 bases at V and 8 bases at J; junction bases unmatched: 7. The CDR3 runs to 14 residues. In DNA, the CDR3 is TGTGCCAGCAGAAGGGACAGGGGGCAGGAGGGCTACACCTTC. Its protein is CASRRDRGQEGYTF.

V is TRBV27 and J is TRBJ2-7, with TRBD1 matching over 9 bases. Germline V gives CDR1 MNHEY, CDR2 SMNVEV (reference sequence). The junction had 8 bases not matched to a gene; V was cut back by 3 bases and J by 2 bases. The CDR3 loop spans 16 amino acids. The CDR3 loop reads CASSLLTGTGPYEQYF. The CDR3 DNA follows: TGTGCCAGCAGTTTGCTTACCGGGACAGGGCCCTACGAGCAGTACTTC.

V is TRBV6-1 and J is TRBJ1-6, with unresolved D. V was shortened by 11 bases and J by 9 bases, with 8 bases between the two germline ends. Looked up from germline, CDR1 is MNHNS and CDR2 is SASEGT. The CDR3 runs to 10 residues. The CDR3, as DNA: TGTGCCGTCACCGGTTCACCCCTCCACTTT. Encoded protein: CAVTGSPLHF.

The CDR3 region is CASRHKSRGTEAFF. Here the CDR3 DNA reads TGTGCCAGCAGGCACAAGTCAAGGGGGACTGAAGCTTTCTTT. The V call is TRBV6-1, the J call TRBJ1-1, with a possible D match to TRBD1 (6 bases). The germline V gene encodes CDR1 MNHNS and CDR2 SASEGT. V lost 6 bases, J lost 5 bases, and 16 bases lay in between. The CDR3 is 14 amino acids.

This clone has just one count. The gene calls are TRBV7-2 and TRBJ2-3; TRBD2 matches at 7 bases. CDR3 length equals 15 residues. Germline V CDR1 and CDR2: SGHTA, FQGNSA. Unmatched junction bases numbered 7, after V lost 7 bases and J lost 0 bases. The CDR3 here is CASTPTSRSTDTQYF. For the CDR3, the DNA is TGTGCCAGCACCCCGACTAGCCGTAGCACAGATACGCAGTATTTT. The variable domain in full, with the rest retrieved from reference TRBV7-2 and TRBJ2-3, is GAGVSQSPSNKVTEKGKDVELRCDPISGHTALYWYRQSLGQGLEFLIYFQGNSAPDKSGLPSDRFSAERTGGSVSTLTIQRTQQEDSAVYLCASTPTSRSTDTQYFGPGTRLTVL.

The chain links TRBV28 to TRBJ1-2; D is uncertain. The V end lost 8 bases, the J end lost 4 bases, and 20 bases lay between the germline ends. CDR1 MDHEN and CDR2 SYDVKM come from the germline V gene. This CDR3 spans 15 amino acids. This CDR3 is CASLPRHRSAYGYTF. For the CDR3, the DNA is TGTGCCAGCCTCCCCCGACACAGAAGTGCCTATGGCTACACCTTC.

The J gene is TRBJ1-5, the V gene TRBV2; 9 bases are shared with TRBD1. From germline, CDR1 is SNHLY and CDR2 FYNNEI. V dropped 8 bases and J dropped 2; count of bases not matched to a gene: 13. CDR3 length: 17 residues. The CDR3 reads CASSGQGGGGRNQPQHF. CDR3 in DNA: TGTGCCAGCTCGGGACAGGGAGGGGGGGGGCGCAATCAGCCCCAGCATTTT. Based on the CDR3 plus reference TRBV2 and TRBJ1-5, the full variable domain is EPEVTQTPSHQVTQMGQEVILRCVPISNHLYFYWYRQILGQKVEFLVSFYNNEISEKSEIFDDQFSVERPDGSNFTLKIRSTKLEDSAMYFCASSGQGGGGRNQPQHFGDGTRLSIL.

This chain joins TRBV11-2 and TRBJ2-1, with TRBD1 identical over 8 bases. The CDR3 totals 15 residues. The germline V gene encodes CDR1 SGHAT and CDR2 FQNNGV. Losses at the gene ends were 5 bases for V and 3 bases for J; bases not matched to a gene: 6. DNA for the CDR3: TGTGCCAGCAGCCCCCAGGGGGCGCGCTACAATGAGCAGTTCTTC. As protein: CASSPQGARYNEQFF.

This clone was found once. The genes are TRBV10-3 and TRBJ2-1; 9 bases agree with TRBD1. Trimming at V came to 7 bases and at J to 6 bases, leaving 10 bases not matched to a gene. Germline V gene lookup returns CDR1 ENHRY and CDR2 SYGVKD. CDR3 length: 15 amino acids. The CDR3 protein is CAITPGDRVANEQFF. CDR3 nucleotides: TGTGCCATCACCCCAGGGGACAGGGTGGCCAATGAGCAGTTCTTC.

The chain is built from TRBV14 and TRBJ2-3, with 8 bases identical to TRBD2. This CDR3 contains 14 residues. Trimming at V came to 8 bases and at J to 1 base, leaving 5 bases not matched to a gene. Germline CDR1 reads SGHDN; CDR2 reads FVKESK. The CDR3 loop reads CASALGGGTDTQYF. As DNA, the CDR3 is TGTGCCAGCGCCCTCGGGGGGGGCACAGATACGCAGTATTTT.

The rearrangement links TRBV6-1 to TRBJ1-1; 7 positions match TRBD1. Trimming at V came to 5 bases and at J to 4 bases, leaving 4 bases not matched to a gene. The germline CDR1 and CDR2 sequences are MNHNS and SASEGT. CDR3 length equals 13 residues. CDR3 in amino acids: CASSRAGGTEAFF. The CDR3 DNA reads as TGTGCCAGCAGTAGGGCAGGGGGCACTGAAGCTTTCTTT.

This clone was detected a few times. The chain recombines TRBV5-1 with TRBJ1-2; perhaps TRBD1 as D (5 bases). The CDR3 loop spans 12 amino acids. Germline V gives CDR1 SGHRS, CDR2 YFSETQ. Trimming pared 5 bases from V and 3 bases from J, leaving 8 bases between. The CDR3 sequence: CASRTGDYGYTF. The CDR3 nucleotides read TGCGCCAGCAGAACAGGCGACTATGGCTACACCTTC.

This clone was seen just once. The chain is built from TRBV29-1 and TRBJ2-5; 13 bases are shared with TRBD2. The CDR3 loop spans 18 amino acids. After removal of 3 bases from V and 4 bases from J, the junction contained 14 bases not matched to a gene. Germline V CDR1 and CDR2: SQVTM, ANQGSEA. CDR3 coding DNA: TGCAGCGTTGAGGGGACTAGCGGGGAAGGAATTGGGGCAGAGACCCAGTACTTC. Protein sequence: CSVEGTSGEGIGAETQYF.

This clone was seen once. The gene calls are TRBV29-1 and TRBJ2-3, with TRBD2 matching 9 bases. The CDR3 covers 16 residues. From germline, CDR1 is SQVTM and CDR2 ANQGSEA. The ends lost 0 bases at V and 3 bases at J; junction bases unmatched: 7. CDR3 bases: TGCAGCGTTGAAGATGGGCGGGGGGGCCGTACAGATACGCAGTATTTT. Protein: CSVEDGRGGRTDTQYF.

This sequence joins TRBV7-2 and TRBJ2-5; D might be TRBD2 (6 bases). V gave up 1 base and J gave up 5 bases, with 11 bases separating them. Germline V CDR1 and CDR2: SGHTA, FQGNSA. The CDR3 sequence is 14 residues long. The chain's CDR3 is CASSLVRGGETQYF. In DNA form, the CDR3 reads TGTGCCAGCAGCTTAGTGCGGGGTGGGGAGACCCAGTACTTC.

This chain links TRBV4-1 with TRBJ2-1, with D possibly TRBD2 on 6 matching bases. The germline V and J ends were trimmed by 3 bases and 10 bases, with 19 bases remaining between them. Germline V CDR1 and CDR2: MGHRA, YSYEKL. CDR3 length: 15 amino acids. In nucleotides, the CDR3 is TGCGCCAGCAGCCAGGTGGCGGGGCCAGGAGGGGAGCAGTTCTTC. The encoded protein is CASSQVAGPGGEQFF.

V usage is TRBV5-6 and J usage is TRBJ1-3; D gene uncertain. V lost 2 bases to trimming and J lost 3 bases, with 6 bases between them. CDR3 length: 13 amino acids. Per germline, CDR1 SGHDT and CDR2 YYEEEE. The CDR3 here is CASSFSVGNTIYF. CDR3 bases: TGTGCCAGCAGCTTTTCGGTTGGAAACACCATATATTTT.

The chain employs TRBV5-4 and TRBJ1-6; D remains ambiguous. Trimming pared 1 base from V and 5 bases from J, leaving 7 bases between. Germline loops: CDR1 SGHNT, CDR2 YYREEE (reference sequence). This CDR3 contains 14 residues. The CDR3 is CASSLTTDNSPLHF. The CDR3 DNA sequence: TGTGCCAGCAGCTTGACAACAGATAATTCACCCCTCCACTTT.

This rearrangement joins TRBV5-5 to TRBJ1-2; no clear D. The CDR3 spans 14 residues. The V gene's germline CDR1 is SGHKS and CDR2 YYEKEE (reference sequence). V gave up 0 bases and J gave up 5 bases, with 11 bases separating them. The CDR3 protein is CASSLAEGRYGYTF. DNA for the CDR3: TGTGCCAGCAGCTTGGCCGAAGGGAGGTATGGCTACACCTTC.

The V call is TRBV25-1, the J call TRBJ1-2, with 7 bases identical to TRBD1. V shed 4 bases and J 8 bases; nucleotides not matched to a gene: 7. CDR3 length equals 13 residues. Germline CDR1 MGHDK, CDR2 SYGVNS. CDR3 in amino acids: CASSAGTVRGYTF. The CDR3, as DNA: TGTGCCAGCAGTGCGGGGACAGTGCGCGGCTACACCTTC.